Shown below are 30 T cell receptor beta chains from a single sample sequenced in a study of T cells in Graves' hyperthyroidism and ophthalmopathy. RNA transcripts served as the template for amplifying TCR beta CDR3 regions. The HTBI primer set served for first-round RT-PCR of the TCR CDR3. TCRdb reanalysed the multiplex PCR reads using MiXCR and keeps one entry per CDR3 protein. The sample consists of a few hundred thousand distinct CDR3 sequences, less than 20% of them appearing once. The sequenced material came from blood. All receptors come from a woman aged 25 to 39 with Graves' hyperthyroidism.

This clonotype has ten or more counts. The chain couples TRBV7-9 to TRBJ2-1; 9 positions agree with TRBD2. J was trimmed by 9 bases and V by 3 bases; bases with no gene match: 0. Germline CDR1 and CDR2: SEHNR and FQNEAQ (reference sequence). The CDR3 has 12 amino acids. CDR3 sequence: CASSLTSGEQFF. CDR3 DNA sequence: TGTGCCAGCAGCTTGACTAGCGGTGAGCAGTTCTTC.

This clonotype occurred a few times. This chain links TRBV7-9 with TRBJ2-1; possibly TRBD2 for D (5 bases). Germline-derived CDR1 and CDR2 are SEHNR and FQNEAQ (reference sequence). CDR3 length: 14 amino acids. V lost 5 bases, J lost 2 bases, and 10 bases lay in between. CDR3 residues: CASSPSSAYNEQFF. The CDR3 DNA reads as TGTGCCAGCAGCCCTAGCAGTGCCTACAATGAGCAGTTCTTC.

This clonotype was picked up many times. V gene TRBV16 combines with J gene TRBJ1-1, with 7 bases lining up with TRBD1. Trimming cost V 0 bases and J 5 bases; bases outside gene matches: 6. This CDR3 is built from 15 residues. From germline, CDR1 is KGHSY and CDR2 FQNENV. This chain's CDR3 is CASSQSGTARTEAFF. In DNA form, the CDR3 reads TGTGCCAGCAGCCAATCCGGGACAGCAAGAACTGAAGCTTTCTTT.

The gene calls are TRBV4-1 and TRBJ2-5, with 9 bases identical to TRBD1. Trimming cost V 0 bases and J 4 bases; bases outside gene matches: 9. CDR1 MGHRA and CDR2 YSYEKL come from the germline V gene. CDR3 length: 17 amino acids. The CDR3 protein is CASSQDKMTGGGETQYF. In nucleotides, the CDR3 is TGCGCCAGCAGCCAAGATAAAATGACAGGGGGAGGAGAGACCCAGTACTTC.

The chain has TRBV5-1 and TRBJ2-3, with TRBD1 identical over 7 bases. The germline CDR1 and CDR2 sequences are SGHRS and YFSETQ. The CDR3 length is 16 residues. J was trimmed by 0 bases and V by 2 bases; bases with no gene match: 6. The CDR3 nucleotides are TGCGCCAGCAGCTTCGAAGGCAGGGGGAGCACAGATACGCAGTATTTT. Encoded protein: CASSFEGRGSTDTQYF.

CDR3 sequence: CASSGIRADTQYF. The CDR3, as DNA: TGTGCCAGCAGCGGGATTAGGGCAGATACGCAGTATTTT. The rearrangement links TRBV12-3 or TRBV12-4 to TRBJ2-3; TRBD2 is a possible D gene (5 bases). The germline V and J ends were trimmed by 6 bases and 4 bases, with 11 bases remaining between them. There are 13 residues in the CDR3.

This clonotype has a handful of counts. The chain couples TRBV10-3 to TRBJ2-3; possibly TRBD1 for D (5 bases). The end of the DNA aligns better with TRBJ1-5, so the J call may be wrong. CDR1 ENHRY and CDR2 SYGVKD come from the germline V gene. The length of the CDR3 is 15 residues. The CDR3 region is CAISGPGTSGDTQHF. In DNA form, the CDR3 reads TGTGCCATCAGTGGCCCCGGGACTAGCGGGGATACGCAGCATTTT.

This clonotype has a count of ten or more. The genes are TRBV28 and TRBJ2-7; 10 nucleotides line up with TRBD2. The germline V gene encodes CDR1 MDHEN and CDR2 SYDVKM. V shed 2 bases, J shed 1 base, and the junction held 2 bases outside the gene matches. The CDR3 sequence is 15 residues long. DNA for the CDR3: TGTGCCAGCAGTTTAGAGACTAGCGGGTCCTACGAGCAGTACTTC. Its protein product is CASSLETSGSYEQYF.

The chain joins TRBV4-1 to TRBJ2-7, with TRBD2 identical over 8 bases. Matching the DNA end better, TRBJ2-1 makes the J call doubtful. This CDR3 spans 15 amino acids. Per the germline V gene, CDR1 is MGHRA and CDR2 is YSYEKL. The CDR3 DNA reads as TGCGCCAGCAGCCAAGCGCCGACTAGCGTCTACGAGCAGTTCTTC. Protein: CASSQAPTSVYEQFF.

Only a few counts were recorded for this clonotype. J is TRBJ1-5 and V is TRBV28, with D possibly TRBD1 on 6 matching bases. The length of the CDR3 is 16 residues. The V and J ends lost 4 bases and 0 bases respectively, with 13 bases between them. From germline, CDR1 is MDHEN and CDR2 SYDVKM. As DNA, the CDR3 is TGTGCCAGCAGTTCCGTGACAGGTTATAGCAATCAGCCCCAGCATTTT. Amino acid sequence: CASSSVTGYSNQPQHF.

The chain employs TRBV10-3 and TRBJ2-3, with D perhaps matching TRBD1 (5 bases). This CDR3 comprises 12 residues. Looked up from germline, CDR1 is ENHRY and CDR2 is SYGVKD. V was cut by 10 bases and J by 5 bases, with 13 bases left in between. The CDR3 loop reads CASQGVIDTQYF. Here the CDR3 DNA reads TGTGCCAGCCAGGGTGTCATAGATACGCAGTATTTT.

This clonotype has a handful of counts. This rearrangement joins TRBV9 to TRBJ2-4; D remains ambiguous. This CDR3 is 15 amino acids long. Germline values: CDR1 SGDLS, CDR2 YYNGEE. Trimming pared 0 bases from V and 0 bases from J, leaving 7 bases between. The CDR3 DNA sequence: TGTGCCAGCAGCGTAGGACATTTAGCCAAAAACATTCAGTACTTC. Translating gives CASSVGHLAKNIQYF.

The table lists this clonotype with many counts. The chain has TRBV2 and TRBJ2-3; 7 nucleotides agree with TRBD2. CDR1 is SNHLY, CDR2 FYNNEI, per germline. This CDR3 spans 15 amino acids. V was clipped by 5 bases and J by 4 bases; unmatched bases: 9. The CDR3 DNA is TGTGCCAGCAGTCGAACGGGACTATTAGCAGATACGCAGTATTTT. Its protein product is CASSRTGLLADTQYF.

This clonotype was observed many times. The chain links TRBV2 to TRBJ2-1; 10 nucleotides match TRBD2. V shed 6 bases and J 3 bases; nucleotides not matched to a gene: 8. CDR1 SNHLY and CDR2 FYNNEI come from the germline V gene. The CDR3 has 16 residues. This chain's CDR3 is CASSPSRTSGYNEQFF. The CDR3 DNA sequence: TGTGCCAGCAGCCCCAGTCGGACTAGCGGCTACAATGAGCAGTTCTTC.

This clonotype has at least ten counts. V gene TRBV7-8 combines with J gene TRBJ1-2; D unclear. CDR1 and CDR2 from the germline V gene are SGHVS and FQNEAQ. Trimming removed 1 base at V and 3 bases at J, with 15 bases between. The CDR3 loop spans 16 amino acids. The CDR3 spells CASSLDPTRGDYGYTF. As DNA, the CDR3 is TGTGCCAGCAGCTTAGACCCTACCCGGGGAGACTATGGCTACACCTTC.

As to this clonotype: The junction does not match germline at one end; this may be a read error. The V gene is TRBV6-4, the J gene TRBJ2-1, with a possible D match to TRBD1 (5 bases). Germline loops: CDR1 MRHNA, CDR2 SNTAGT. CDR3 length: 18 amino acids. CDR3 sequence reads: CTSSASIALQGGYNEQFF. The CDR3 DNA follows: TGTACCAGCAGTGCCTCGATAGCACTTCAGGGTGGCTACAATGAGCAGTTCTTC.

This clonotype was observed many times. The V call is TRBV12-3 or TRBV12-4, the J call TRBJ2-1, with 7 bases identical to TRBD2. V trimming: 0 bases; J trimming: 7 bases; junction bases outside the gene matches: 6. The CDR3 is 15 amino acids. The CDR3 loop reads CASSLAGGSVNEQFF. CDR3 nucleotide sequence: TGTGCCAGCAGTTTAGCGGGCGGGAGTGTGAATGAGCAGTTCTTC.

At least ten counts were recorded for this clonotype. The CDR3 loop is CAWSAMQTSGSRYF. CDR3 in DNA: TGTGCCTGGAGTGCAATGCAGACTAGCGGGAGTAGGTACTTC. V gene TRBV30 combines with J gene TRBJ2-4; 12 bases agree with TRBD2. The trim removed 1 base at V and 15 bases at J, leaving 10 bases unmatched. CDR1 is GTSNPN, CDR2 SVGIG, per germline (reference sequence). The length of the CDR3 is 14 residues.

The chain joins TRBV9 to TRBJ2-7, with 7 bases lining up with TRBD2. With 0 bases clipped from V and 2 bases from J, the junction kept 11 bases outside the gene matches. In germline, CDR1 is SGDLS, CDR2 YYNGEE. The CDR3 contains 17 residues. The CDR3 reads CASSVGPFGGGAYEQYF. The CDR3, as DNA: TGTGCCAGCAGCGTAGGCCCCTTTGGGGGAGGGGCCTACGAGCAGTACTTC.

The rearrangement links TRBV6-2 or TRBV6-3 to TRBJ1-2; D call uncertain. CDR1 and CDR2 from the germline V gene are MNHEY and SVGEGT. The CDR3 extends over 15 amino acids. Trimming stripped 1 base from V and 6 bases from J, with 15 bases between. The CDR3 is CASSYLTLNFDGYTF. CDR3 DNA sequence: TGTGCCAGCAGTTACTTAACATTGAATTTTGATGGCTACACCTTC.

This clonotype has ten or more counts. The V and J genes are TRBV20-1 and TRBJ1-5; 7 nucleotides agree with TRBD1. The CDR3 has 15 amino acids. The J segment lost 7 bases and the V segment lost 1 base, leaving 10 bases of the junction unmatched. CDR1 is DFQATT and CDR2 is SNEGSKA in the germline V gene (reference sequence). The CDR3 sequence is CSARGQGAGGQPQHF. In nucleotides, the CDR3 is TGCAGTGCTAGAGGACAGGGCGCAGGGGGACAGCCCCAGCATTTT.

This clonotype was seen a handful of times. The chain couples TRBV7-9 to TRBJ1-4; maybe TRBD1 (5 bases). CDR1 and CDR2 (germline): SEHNR, FQNEAQ (reference sequence). Between the trimmed V and J ends, which lost 5 bases and 7 bases, there was a span of 17 bases. The CDR3 is made up of 15 amino acids. CDR3 sequence (DNA): TGTGCCAGCAGCCTGGGACCTTCAGAGGGTGAAAAACTGTTTTTT. Its translation is CASSLGPSEGEKLFF.

This clonotype was detected many times. The V call is TRBV28, the J call TRBJ2-7; 9 nucleotides line up with TRBD2. The CDR3 runs 15 residues. The ends lost 6 bases at V and 5 bases at J; junction bases unmatched: 11. Germline lookup yields CDR1 MDHEN and CDR2 SYDVKM. CDR3 loop: CASSELVAGAHEQYF. CDR3 sequence (DNA): TGTGCCAGCAGCGAGTTGGTAGCGGGAGCGCACGAGCAGTACTTC.

The rearrangement uses TRBV4-3 and TRBJ2-7, with 8 positions matching TRBD1. V trimming: 1 base; J trimming: 6 bases; junction bases outside the gene matches: 2. Germline V gene sequence: CDR1 LGHNA, CDR2 YSLEER. This CDR3 is built from 13 residues. CDR3 DNA: TGCGCCAGCAGCCAAGCGACAGGGGCCGAGCAGTACTTC. Its protein is CASSQATGAEQYF.

This clonotype appeared once. This rearrangement joins TRBV4-1 to TRBJ2-5, with no clear D. CDR1 and CDR2 from the germline V gene are MGHRA and YSYEKL. V was clipped by 1 base and J by 2 bases, with 8 bases between them. The CDR3 contains 14 residues. CDR3 sequence: CASSQGQEQETQYF. CDR3 bases: TGCGCCAGCAGCCAAGGGCAGGAACAAGAGACCCAGTACTTC.

The genes are TRBV30 and TRBJ1-5, with a tentative D call TRBD1 (6 bases). The CDR3 has 15 residues. CDR1 and CDR2 from the germline V gene are GTSNPN and SVGIG (reference sequence). Trimming removed 0 bases from V and 3 bases from J, with 12 bases in between. As DNA, the CDR3 is TGTGCCTGGAGTGTACGGGGGCAGAACAATCAGCCCCAGCATTTT. Its protein is CAWSVRGQNNQPQHF.

Many counts were recorded for this clonotype. The V gene is TRBV3-1, the J gene TRBJ1-4, with a weak D call TRBD1 (5 bases). CDR3 size: 14 residues. Trimming stripped 3 bases from V and 5 bases from J, with 10 bases between. Germline values: CDR1 LGHDT, CDR2 YNNKEL (reference sequence). In DNA form, the CDR3 reads TGTGCCAGCAGCCAGGACGGGGGGAATGAAAAACTGTTTTTT. Residues: CASSQDGGNEKLFF. Full variable domain (outside the CDR3, taken from reference TRBV3-1 and TRBJ1-4): DTAVSQTPKYLVTQMGNDKSIKCEQNLGHDTMYWYKQDSKKFLKIMFSYNNKELIINETVPNRFSPKSPDKAHLNLHINSLELGDSAVYFCASSQDGGNEKLFFGSGTQLSVL.

In its sample, this clonotype was seen many times. The gene calls are TRBV20-1 and TRBJ2-7; D not resolved. The germline V gene encodes CDR1 DFQATT and CDR2 SNEGSKA (reference sequence). The CDR3 totals 13 residues. V was clipped by 0 bases and J by 6 bases, with 12 bases between them. The CDR3 region is CSARDHSTPEQYF. In DNA form, the CDR3 reads TGCAGTGCTAGAGACCACTCCACTCCCGAGCAGTACTTC.

This clonotype was detected only a few times. This chain links TRBV20-1 with TRBJ2-7; D not certain. V was pared by 6 bases and J by 4 bases, with 13 bases between. Per germline, CDR1 DFQATT and CDR2 SNEGSKA (reference sequence). The length of the CDR3 is 12 residues. The CDR3 loop is CSASIRVYEQYF. The DNA of the CDR3 is TGCAGTGCGTCAATCCGAGTTTACGAGCAGTACTTC.

This clonotype was seen more than once but under ten times. The chain employs TRBV7-9 and TRBJ1-1; D unresolved. Per germline, CDR1 SEHNR and CDR2 FQNEAQ (reference sequence). The CDR3 loop spans 16 amino acids. The V end was cut by 5 bases, the J end by 3 bases, with 19 bases between. The CDR3 DNA reads as TGTGCCAGCAGCCGTATGTCCCGGACTGGGGACACTGAAGCTTTCTTT. This gives the protein CASSRMSRTGDTEAFF. Variable domain in full (rest from reference TRBV7-9 and TRBJ1-1): DTGVSQNPRHKITKRGQNVTFRCDPISEHNRLYWYRQTLGQGPEFLTYFQNEAQLEKSRLLSDRFSAERPKGSFSTLEIQRTEQGDSAMYLCASSRMSRTGDTEAFFGQGTRLTVV.